Here is one TCR beta chain with its context. The sample belongs to a study of blood T cell repertoires in COVID-19. How the authors handled the data: Reference gene primer amplification yielded estimated nucleated cell counts. The assay was immunoSEQ multiplex PCR, and TCRdb's table has in-frame clones only and misses some. V, J and clone size derive from that table, while D and trimming were established from the DNA sequence. The repertoire holds some 140,000 clones, with roughly 90% as singletons. This CDR3 is built from 15 residues. Trimming left V 2 bases short and J 2 bases short, with 10 bases between. Germline CDR1 is MNHNS and CDR2 is SASEGT.

Input material: peripheral blood. The sequence came from a man between 65 and 85 years old with active COVID-19. The chain couples TRBV6-1 to TRBJ2-1; the D is unclear. The CDR3 bases are TGTGCCAGCAGTGAAATGAGGAGAACCTACAATGAGCAGTTCTTC. This encodes CASSEMRRTYNEQFF.